Presented here are 13 T cell receptor beta chains from one specimen sequenced in a study of shared clonotypes between healthy human individuals (dated by TCRdb to 2020 to 2021). The library was made by the immunoSEQ multiplex PCR assay. Imported from immuneACCESS, the table was reduced by TCRdb to in-frame sequences with V and J called. These copies leave out some clones; in studies compared against another copy, an unresolved V gene accounts for under half, and the cause of the remainder is not known. The sample table records under 1,900,000 clones; roughly 98.5% of these occur just once. About 0.34% of the sample is held by the ten biggest clonotypes. Sequencing input: naive CD4+ T cells sorted from blood. The intended sense of this specimen's cell subset or site label: CD45RA+ positively selected. These receptors came from a man aged 25-45 years in good health.

This clone was seen a single time. Different DNA sequences within this sample yield the same CDR3. This chain links TRBV7-2 with TRBJ2-1; 7 bases agree with TRBD2. The length of the CDR3 is 15 residues. The germline V gene encodes CDR1 SGHTA and CDR2 FQGNSA. V lost 6 bases to trimming and J lost 0 bases; unmatched junction nucleotides: 5. The CDR3 is CASSTLAASYNEQFF. The CDR3 nucleotides read TGTGCCAGCAGTACCCTAGCGGCCTCCTACAATGAGCAGTTCTTC.

In nucleotides, the CDR3 is TGTGCGAGTGTTGGGGAGCAGTACTTC. Translation: CASVGEQYF. This chain connects TRBV25-1 to TRBJ2-7; D unclear. The CDR3 has 9 amino acids. Germline V gene data show CDR1 as MGHDK and CDR2 as SYGVNS.

Of note for this clone: Other DNA variants within this sample encode the same CDR3. The V call is TRBV28, the J call TRBJ2-7; D gene uncertain. Germline V gene data show CDR1 as MDHEN and CDR2 as SYDVKM. The CDR3 sequence is 12 residues long. V was trimmed by 3 bases and J by 3 bases, leaving 6 bases between them. CDR3 residues: CASSFSRYEQYF. The CDR3 coding sequence is TGTGCCAGCAGTTTCTCTCGCTACGAGCAGTACTTC.

This chain joins TRBV28 and TRBJ2-1; TRBD2 matches at 11 bases. The CDR3 is 15 amino acids. V dropped 5 bases and J dropped 8; count of bases not matched to a gene: 8. Germline V gene sequence: CDR1 MDHEN, CDR2 SYDVKM. CDR3 DNA sequence: TGTGCCAGCAGTCATGGGGGACTAGCGGTAGATGAGCAGTTCTTC. Translating gives CASSHGGLAVDEQFF.

Remarks on this clone: Other DNA sequences in the same sample also yield this CDR3. The J gene is TRBJ2-1, the V gene TRBV18; D possibly corresponds to TRBD2 (5 bases). The CDR3 runs to 14 residues. Trimming left V 4 bases short and J 2 bases short, with 9 bases between. CDR1 and CDR2 from the germline V gene are KGHSH and LQKENI. As DNA, the CDR3 is TGTGCCAGCTCACTGTCCGGGGCCTACAATGAGCAGTTCTTC. It codes for CASSLSGAYNEQFF. The full variable domain, its missing parts supplied by reference TRBV18 and TRBJ2-1, is NAGVMQNPRHLVRRRGQEARLRCSPMKGHSHVYWYRQLPEEGLKFMVYLQKENIIDESGMPKERFSAEFPKEGPSILRIQQVVRGDSAAYFCASSLSGAYNEQFFGPGTRLTVL.

The chain combines TRBV28 with TRBJ1-1, with 7 bases aligning to TRBD1. The J segment lost 0 bases and the V segment lost 6 bases, leaving 10 bases of the junction unmatched. Germline-derived CDR1 and CDR2 are MDHEN and SYDVKM. The CDR3 totals 16 residues. Here the CDR3 reads CASSQHRGGVNTEAFF. The DNA for the CDR3 is TGTGCCAGCAGCCAACACAGGGGTGGAGTGAACACTGAAGCTTTCTTT.

The chain links TRBV7-3 to TRBJ2-7; D is unclear. Germline lookup yields CDR1 SGHTA and CDR2 FQGTGA. Between the trimmed V and J ends, which lost 6 bases and 6 bases, there was a span of 18 bases. This CDR3 is 14 amino acids long. CDR3 residues: CASSFTDSSGEQYF. In DNA, the CDR3 is TGTGCCAGCAGTTTCACCGACTCCTCTGGCGAGCAGTACTTC.

This sequence joins TRBV10-1 and TRBJ2-2, with 10 bases matching TRBD2. The ends lost 4 bases at V and 5 bases at J; junction bases unmatched: 4. From germline, CDR1 is WNHNN and CDR2 SYGVQD (reference sequence). The CDR3 is 15 residues long. CDR3 loop: CASSASGRGTGELFF. CDR3 nucleotide sequence: TGCGCCAGCAGTGCTAGCGGGAGAGGGACCGGGGAGCTGTTTTTT.

The chain employs TRBV15 and TRBJ2-5, with D tentatively TRBD1 or TRBD2 (5 bases each). Trimming shortened V by 3 bases and J by 3 bases, and 17 bases separated the two germline ends. The germline V gene encodes CDR1 LNHNV and CDR2 YYDKDF (reference sequence). The CDR3 is made up of 16 amino acids. The CDR3 sequence is CATSRPQGPRKETQYF. The DNA of the CDR3 is TGTGCCACCAGCAGGCCCCAGGGACCCCGGAAAGAGACCCAGTACTTC. The full variable domain, completed using reference TRBV15 and TRBJ2-5, is DAMVIQNPRYQVTQFGKPVTLSCSQTLNHNVMYWYQQKSSQAPKLLFHYYDKDFNNEADTPDNFQSRRPNTSFCFLDIRSPGLGDTAMYLCATSRPQGPRKETQYFGPGTRLLVL.

The V and J genes are TRBV18 and TRBJ2-1; D call uncertain. The CDR3 is made up of 11 amino acids. V lost 5 bases and J lost 8, with 7 bases in between. CDR1 and CDR2 (germline): KGHSH, LQKENI. DNA for the CDR3: TGTGCCAGCTCATCAGAATATGAGCAGTTCTTC. Amino acid sequence: CASSSEYEQFF.

The CDR3 DNA is TGCGCCAGCATGGAATCCTACAATGAGCAGTTCTTC. Encoded protein: CASMESYNEQFF. The J gene is TRBJ2-1, the V gene TRBV5-1; the D is unclear. From germline, CDR1 is SGHRS and CDR2 YFSETQ. This CDR3 has 12 residues. V dropped 6 bases and J dropped 1 base, with 5 bases sitting between them.

The chain combines TRBV7-9 with TRBJ2-2; D ambiguous. The CDR3 totals 13 residues. Trimming pared 1 base from V and 7 bases from J, leaving 7 bases between. Germline V CDR1 and CDR2: SEHNR, FQNEAQ (reference sequence). CDR3 sequence reads: CASSLEPGGELFF. In DNA, the CDR3 is TGTGCCAGCAGCTTAGAGCCGGGCGGGGAGCTGTTTTTT.

This sequence joins TRBV7-9 and TRBJ1-1, with 12 nucleotides matching TRBD1. Germline V gives CDR1 SEHNR, CDR2 FQNEAQ (reference sequence). This CDR3 has 18 amino acids. V gave up 1 base and J gave up 1 base; unmatched junction bases: 7. The CDR3 DNA reads TGTGCCAGCAGCTTAGGGGACAGGGGGCCCCGCCCGAACACTGAAGCTTTCTTT. Translation: CASSLGDRGPRPNTEAFF.